This TCR beta chain is drawn from a study of shared clonotypes between healthy human individuals. In the original workflow: There were no quality scores in the junction-only immunoSEQ sequences, so filtering differed. Produced via immunoSEQ multiplex PCR; TCRdb's table is partial and in-frame only. V, J and clone size are taken as reported in that table, and D and trimming were inferred from the DNA itself. The sample records about 2.4 million clones, 90% to 95% being singletons. CDR1 and CDR2 (germline): SEHNR, FQNEAQ (reference sequence). CDR3 length: 14 amino acids. The J segment lost 2 bases and the V segment lost 5 bases, leaving 4 bases of the junction unmatched.

This TCR derives from a man between 18 and 29 years old in good health. Some clones in this sample may be carry-over from other donors' samples. This rearrangement joins TRBV7-9 to TRBJ2-5; TRBD2 matches at 8 bases. Material: naive CD4+ T cells from PBMCs. Subset in this sample: CD45RA+ positively selected. The CDR3 DNA follows: TGTGCCAGCAGCCACGGGACTAGACAAGAGACCCAGTACTTC. It encodes CASSHGTRQETQYF.